The present T cell receptor (beta chain) was sequenced within a study of response to subunit inactivated influenza vaccine. Findings and limits, study-wide: The authors suggested that few new T cells are recruited per seasonal influenza vaccination.

One entry per CDR3 protein results from TCRdb running MiXCR on the RT-PCR reads. The sample lists about 830,000 distinct CDR3 sequences, around 20% occurring once. On this clonotype: The antigen remains unidentified.

This clonotype was obtained from a man in his fifties who received an inactivated influenza vaccine. The sample here was PBMCs from blood, taken roughly 5 days after vaccination.

The CDR3, as DNA: TGTGCCAGCAGTCCCCCGGACAGGGACGTTTCCCTACTTGGGGCCAACGTCCTGACTTTC. It specifies CASSPPDRDVSLLGANVLTF. The chain is built from TRBV12-3 or TRBV12-4 and TRBJ2-6, with TRBD1 identical over 8 bases. V trimming: 5 bases; J trimming: 3 bases; junction bases outside the gene matches: 18. The length of the CDR3 is 20 residues.